The present TCR beta chain was sequenced within a study of regulatory T cells in long-lasting Graves disease. Study in general: Patients with persistent Graves' disease had over 5 years of antithyroid drugs and persistent TSH receptor antibodies.

Described time point: persistent/refractory GD, antithyroid drugs over 5 years with positive TRAb. From RNA extracted from PBMCs, the TCR library was made. Trimming removed 2 bases from V and 5 bases from J, with 10 bases in between. Looked up from germline, CDR1 is SGDLS and CDR2 is YYNGEE. The length of the CDR3 is 13 residues. Arm-PCR of CDR3 regions with iRepertoire HTBI primers generated TCR beta libraries. TCRdb analysed the multiplex PCR reads with MiXCR anew, one entry per CDR3 protein. This sample carries some 300,000 distinct CDR3 sequences, more than 20% of them seen once, and the ten largest clones take roughly 50%.

V and J are TRBV9 and TRBJ1-2; D gene unclear. The sample in question was peripheral blood mononuclear cells (PBMCs), obtained when the disease was refractory, from a patient treated with antithyroid drugs. This receptor was obtained from a female donor with Graves disease. The CDR3, as DNA: TGTGCCAGCAGCGTCGGGGAAGAATATGGCTACACCTTC. Translated: CASSVGEEYGYTF.